This T cell receptor (beta chain) was captured by sequencing in a study of cytomegalovirus exposure and HLA in healthy donors (TCRdb year 2017). With respect to the entire study: An earlier analysis of several hundred of the donors reported roughly 270 Gb of sequence data and around 120 million unique TCR beta sequences from about 179 million T cells. An early release that covered roughly 600 HLA-typed donors contained approximately 320 gigabases of sequencing data and roughly 84 million unique TCR sequences. Of the 300 to 450 genotyped donors, roughly 76% were placed in the genetic ancestry cluster associated with self-reported Caucasian donors. The aim of the study was to test whether cataloging public T cell receptors could identify signatures of past pathogen exposure. The T cell repertoires of 550 to 850 subjects were profiled by immunosequencing and related to cytomegalovirus serostatus. Along with the approximately 700-subject first cohort, a separate validation cohort of over a hundred different subjects was used. To predict cytomegalovirus infection status, the study combined high-throughput TCR immunosequencing, statistical association of individual TCRs with disease status, and machine learning. To study patterns of TCR occurrence, a later analysis re-analyzed previously published TCR beta repertoires from 600 to 750 donors and added high-resolution HLA genotyping. In the later analysis, no new phenotypic data were used to find candidate immune exposures; instead, reliance was placed on TCR beta sequences and their occurrence across donors. An earlier analysis of around 580 of the donors used high-throughput TCR beta sequencing to judge whether each TCR beta V gene segment behaved as functional or pseudogenic. Donor age, sex, ethnicity and CMV serostatus were collected together with the repertoire data. Genome-wide SNP genotypes for about three fifths of the roughly 670 donors were used in a later genetic analysis, which treated that subset as a discovery cohort. All discovery cohort repertoires had been generated using a single sequencing platform. HLA typing included class I and class II loci at four-digit resolution. Typing coverage differed by locus: A, B, C, DRB1 and DQB1 were typed in about 629-640 donors, DQA1 in 500 to 550, DPA1 in approximately 610, and DPB1 in around 440. Roughly 5 DR-DQ haplotypes were handled as single units for association and clustering, since linkage in the cohort was strong. Among roughly 400 genotyped donors of the cohort, an average of around 250,000 unique TCR beta nucleotide sequences was sequenced per donor, of which about 18% were non-productive.

Reading from cysteine to phenylalanine, the CDR3 counts 18 amino acids. The retained sequence is limited to the CDR3, 54 bases, with the frame set at the first base. From the germline V gene, CDR1 is MGHDK and CDR2 is SYGVNS. Unmatched junction bases come to 10, with V trimmed by 2 bases and J by 2 bases. In total, fewer than 750 healthy bone marrow donors made up the cohort. At the time of sampling, every cohort member was nominally healthy, though immune exposures that went unrecorded were likely present. The donor tested CMV seropositive and was one of the 289 seropositive cohort members. Each donor provided a peripheral blood sample, and peripheral blood mononuclear cells were used for TCR beta sequencing. Genomic DNA extraction from the blood cell samples was performed with the Qiagen DNeasy Blood Extraction Kit. As to this clone: Its antigen is not yet known. Per-nucleotide qualities are absent, and no much larger clonotype sits a single base away.

What the research found in general, with its limitations: The study gave a list of some 150 TCR beta chains associated with cytomegalovirus. A few of the identified cytomegalovirus-associated TCR beta chains were confirmed in vitro to be specific for cytomegalovirus antigens. Because counts were too low, about 15 rarely observed V segments, including chromosome 9 orphons, were left out of the earlier analysis of 500 to 650 of the donors. The presence/absence analyses assumed that sequencing depth was roughly uniform across donors, and that assumption may not be true. The authors suggested that the approach could potentially be extended to other disease states and immunological phenotypes. In an earlier analysis of some 540 of the donors, most TCR beta V segments appeared in productive rearrangements about 87% or about 30% of the time, broadly matching IMGT annotations. In a later analysis, several top co-occurrence clusters were reported to appear linked to parvovirus B19, influenza, CMV and Epstein-Barr virus. A cluster of highly shared sequence variants was judged likely to be a technical artifact of the sequencing pipeline. When HLA alleles, especially DR and DQ, strongly co-occurred, attributing TCR associations to individual alleles was difficult. The 87-base-pair reads could not distinguish some IMGT-functional V segments, including TRBV6-2 and TRBV6-3, so those segments were excluded. Across donors, most TCR sequences were observed very rarely, whereas some public TCRs were present in many individuals. A later analysis associated about 17,000 TCR beta sequences with specific HLA alleles at a false discovery rate of 0.05. In both the original and validation cohorts, the classifier was reported to diagnose cytomegalovirus status with high specificity and sensitivity. Compared with equally common non-associated chains, HLA-associated TCR beta chains in a later analysis were more clonally expanded and had lower generation probabilities. According to a later genetic analysis, donors in an Asian-associated ancestry cluster had fewer N-insertions in productive TCRs than the approximately 690-donor mean. Because HLA typing was unavailable for some donors at each locus, only the typed subset was used in association tests. For the cohort, immune exposure information was limited to CMV serostatus. In this cohort, only TCR beta chains were sequenced, and detectable features were limited by the absence of alpha or paired-chain data. A further reported finding was that TCR beta sequences accurately predicted the HLA-A and HLA-B alleles for most subjects in the first cohort. A later analysis found that TCR association rates varied across HLA loci, with DRB1 alleles showing the most associated TCRs and HLA-C alleles the fewest. Linkage disequilibrium might explain the correlated functional status among segregating V segments, but an unknown experimental factor could not be excluded. An association between a missense DCLRE1C variant and V-gene and J-gene trimming of TCR beta chains was found in a later genetic analysis and replicated in an independent cohort. In a later analysis, most CMV-associated TCR beta chains were found to appear HLA-restricted, with HLA associations seemingly driven largely by CMV exposure.

The library came from the immunoSEQ multiplex PCR assay. For the multiplex PCR, a mixture combining 60 forward primers for TCR Vbeta segments and 13 reverse primers for TCR Jbeta segments was used. A multiplex PCR assay on genomic DNA amplified the CDR3 region of rearranged TCR beta genes. Amplified TCR beta libraries were sequenced as 87-base-pair reads on the Illumina HiSeq System. As for the authors' bioinformatics: Across the 670 or so repertoires, a later analysis counted some 80 million unique TCR beta chains, 9.5 million to 12 million of which were shared by at least two donors. To remove PCR and sequencing errors, raw reads were error-corrected and collapsed into unique sequences using a nearest-neighbor algorithm that merged closely related sequences. To assign V, D and J gene segments, CDR3 sequences were aligned to IMGT reference sequences. For a sequence to be retained, a match of at least six nucleotides to both a V gene segment and a J gene segment was required. A rearrangement was called productive if the CDR3 had no stop codons and remained in frame with V and J, and every other rearrangement was called non-productive. CDR3 was defined according to IMGT convention as the region running from the second conserved V-encoded cysteine to the conserved J-encoded phenylalanine. Sequences without an unambiguous match to a single V gene segment were excluded from the earlier analysis of a few hundred of the donors. An earlier analysis of 587 of the donors called V segments functional above 56.7% productive rearrangements and segregating when the between-donor standard deviation exceeded 5%. A statistical classification framework was developed to diagnose cytomegalovirus status using the catalog of TCR beta chain sequences. In a later analysis, V and J genes were assigned by comparing TCR nucleotide sequences against IMGT/GENE-DB human TR gene sequences. Using the TCRdist pipeline, a later analysis assigned CDR3 sequences along with most-parsimonious VDJ recombination scenarios. In a later analysis, each TCR beta chain was defined by its CDR3 amino acid sequence together with its V-gene family, and reads lacking a unique V-gene family were excluded. A later analysis removed roughly 590 highly shared, low-generation-probability nucleotide sequences to deal with suspected cross-contamination and a sequencing artifact. For each public chain, a later analysis derived a clonal expansion index from normalized ranks of inferred template counts within each repertoire. A later analysis computed generation probabilities with a VDJ recombination model fitted to out-of-frame rearrangements, and checked the results against IGoR. Hypergeometric tests were used in a later analysis to score TCR-TCR, TCR-HLA and TCR-CMV co-occurrence, with a repertoire-size bias correction applied to the TCR pairs. A later analysis estimated false discovery rates by permuting HLA or CMV assignments 20 times. In a later analysis, co-occurring TCRs were grouped using DBSCAN, and TCRdist sequence similarity was added for clustering within HLA-allele-positive subsets. Repertoires with fewer than 30,000 or more than 120,000 public chains were left out of co-occurrence clustering, as were four to six repertoires with anomalous nucleotide sharing. What TCRdb holds here is the immuneACCESS table cut down to in-frame rearrangements. Part of the clones is not present; checked against another copy, under half of the missing clones reflect an unresolved V gene, and the others are unexplained. Clone size and the V and J calls come from that table; the DNA yielded D and trimming. Counted in this sample were about 92,000 clones; around four fifths of them appeared once. Jointly, the top ten make up around 5.2% of the sample.

The chain is assembled from TRBV25-1 and TRBJ2-3, with 10 junctional bases fitting TRBD2. The sequenced sample consisted of PBMCs. The sequence was obtained from a woman aged 18-29 years in good health and CMV-seropositive. Read as DNA, the sequence is TGTGCCAGCAGTGAAAAGCTAGCGGGAGTTGGGTCCACAGATACGCAGTATTTT. Its amino acids are CASSEKLAGVGSTDTQYF.